This T cell receptor beta chain was found in a study of blood T cell repertoires in COVID-19. V dropped 7 bases and J dropped 7; count of bases not matched to a gene: 7. This CDR3 region has 14 residues. Germline V gene data show CDR1 as SGHAT and CDR2 as FQNNGV. The protocol was immunoSEQ multiplex PCR, while the TCRdb copy is restricted to in-frame clones and leaves out a portion. The sample has around 100,000 clones; 70% to 90% are singletons. The TCR originated in a human donor in a cohort sampled during active COVID-19. Sequenced input: peripheral blood. V and J are TRBV11-2 and TRBJ2-7; TRBD2 matches 13 bases. The CDR3: CASNGLAGVGEQYF. The DNA for the CDR3 is TGTGCCAGCAACGGACTAGCGGGAGTTGGAGAGCAGTACTTC.